The 22 T cell receptor beta chains listed next were all sequenced from one sample in a study of blood T cell repertoires in COVID-19. TCRdb's copy holds only in-frame clones and misses some; the assay was immunoSEQ multiplex PCR. There are around 300,000 clones in the sample; roughly 85% occur only once, and around 2.3% lies in the top ten. Sequenced input: PBMCs or T cells enriched from blood (not recorded which). The source is a woman in her 50s who had recovered from COVID-19.

This chain joins TRBV5-1 and TRBJ1-1, with 7 bases lining up with TRBD1. Germline CDR1 is SGHRS and CDR2 is YFSETQ. This CDR3 has 15 residues. V was pared by 0 bases and J by 5 bases, with 7 bases of the junction left unmatched. The CDR3 nucleotides read TGCGCCAGCAGCTTGGGCGGGACAGTGAGGACTGAAGCTTTCTTT. It yields the protein CASSLGGTVRTEAFF.

The chain has TRBV2 and TRBJ2-1; 9 bases are shared with TRBD2. The CDR3 is made up of 15 amino acids. Germline V gene lookup returns CDR1 SNHLY and CDR2 FYNNEI. V was clipped by 3 bases and J by 9 bases; unmatched bases: 9. The CDR3 spells CASSEVSGGKGEQFF. CDR3 nucleotide sequence: TGTGCCAGCAGTGAGGTTAGCGGGGGTAAAGGTGAGCAGTTCTTC.

The chain employs TRBV15 and TRBJ1-5; D is uncertain. The V end lost 5 bases, the J end lost 5 bases, and 10 bases lay between the germline ends. CDR3 length: 13 amino acids. Germline-derived CDR1 and CDR2 are LNHNV and YYDKDF (reference sequence). The CDR3 DNA follows: TGTGCCACCAGCGACAAAGAAGATCAGCCCCAGCATTTT. Translation: CATSDKEDQPQHF.

This chain joins TRBV30 and TRBJ2-7; 7 nucleotides align to TRBD2. Unmatched junction bases numbered 14, after V lost 3 bases and J lost 0 bases. This CDR3 region has 17 residues. CDR1 and CDR2 from the germline V gene are GTSNPN and SVGIG (reference sequence). The CDR3 bases are TGTGCCTGGAGCCAAGACCTTCTAGCGGAACCCTCCTACGAGCAGTACTTC. It codes for CAWSQDLLAEPSYEQYF.

The genes are TRBV15 and TRBJ2-2; maybe TRBD1 (6 bases). CDR3 length: 16 amino acids. Germline loops: CDR1 LNHNV, CDR2 YYDKDF (reference sequence). Trimming stripped 0 bases from V and 4 bases from J, with 12 bases between. This CDR3 is CATSREDSIGTGELFF. CDR3 sequence (DNA): TGTGCCACCAGCAGAGAGGACAGTATTGGCACCGGGGAGCTGTTTTTT. Drawing the rest from reference TRBV15 and TRBJ2-2, the complete variable domain is DAMVIQNPRYQVTQFGKPVTLSCSQTLNHNVMYWYQQKSSQAPKLLFHYYDKDFNNEADTPDNFQSRRPNTSFCFLDIRSPGLGDTAMYLCATSREDSIGTGELFFGEGSRLTVL.

The V and J genes are TRBV7-9 and TRBJ1-5; TRBD1 might be the D (5 bases). The germline V gene encodes CDR1 SEHNR and CDR2 FQNEAQ (reference sequence). The length of the CDR3 is 15 residues. V was shortened by 5 bases and J by 5 bases, with 16 bases between the two germline ends. The DNA of the CDR3 is TGTGCCAGCAGCCCGGGGACCGGGGGTCATCAGCCCCAGCATTTT. Protein sequence: CASSPGTGGHQPQHF.

This rearrangement joins TRBV4-3 to TRBJ2-2; possibly TRBD1 for D (7 bases). Germline lookup yields CDR1 LGHNA and CDR2 YSLEER. The length of the CDR3 is 19 residues. Trimming shortened V by 0 bases and J by 5 bases, and 22 bases separated the two germline ends. The CDR3 loop is CASSQDRLRGRAGTGELFF. The DNA for the CDR3 is TGCGCCAGCAGCCAAGATAGGTTAAGGGGGCGGGCGGGAACCGGGGAGCTGTTTTTT.

The sample holds one count of this clone. The rearrangement joins TRBV6-6 to TRBJ2-7; 12 bases line up with TRBD2. Germline V gene data show CDR1 as MNHNY and CDR2 as SVGAGI (reference sequence). CDR3 length: 14 residues. The V gene end was trimmed by 5 bases and the J gene end by 1 base; junction bases not matched to a gene: 0. The CDR3 region has the DNA TGTGCCAGCAGTGGACTAGCGGGGTCCTACGAGCAGTACTTC. Translating gives CASSGLAGSYEQYF.

The CDR3 DNA is TGTGCCAGCAGCTCAGATTGGGACAGGGGCAATGAGCAGTTCTTC. Residues: CASSSDWDRGNEQFF. This chain joins TRBV7-9 and TRBJ2-1; 10 bases are shared with TRBD1. The CDR3 covers 15 residues. V lost 4 bases, J lost 6 bases, and 6 bases stayed unmatched. Germline V gives CDR1 SEHNR, CDR2 FQNEAQ (reference sequence).

This rearrangement joins TRBV27 to TRBJ1-2; 7 nucleotides line up with TRBD1. CDR3 length: 14 residues. V shed 6 bases and J 10 bases; nucleotides not matched to a gene: 14. CDR1 is MNHEY and CDR2 is SMNVEV in the germline V gene (reference sequence). This CDR3 is CASRGTALRIDYTF. The CDR3, as DNA: TGTGCCAGCAGAGGGACAGCCTTGCGTATTGACTACACCTTC.

There are a few counts of this clone. V usage is TRBV29-1 and J usage is TRBJ1-1; D may be TRBD1 (5 bases). Germline CDR1 SQVTM, CDR2 ANQGSEA. The CDR3 is 14 amino acids. Deletions cut 3 bases from V and 0 bases from J, with 11 bases between. The CDR3 spells CSVDRQLMNTEAFF. CDR3 DNA sequence: TGCAGCGTTGACAGACAGCTCATGAACACTGAAGCTTTCTTT.

The V call is TRBV7-8, the J call TRBJ1-4; D is undetermined. The CDR3 loop spans 16 amino acids. The V gene lost 5 bases and the J gene lost 3 bases, with 16 bases spanning the gap. From germline, CDR1 is SGHVS and CDR2 FQNEAQ. The CDR3 nucleotides are TGTGCCAGCAGCCCAGTAGGGCCGGGATCTAATGAAAAACTGTTTTTT. Protein sequence: CASSPVGPGSNEKLFF.

The chain couples TRBV19 to TRBJ2-1, with TRBD1 matching 10 bases. Germline-derived CDR1 and CDR2 are LNHDA and SQIVND (reference sequence). V gave up 8 bases and J gave up 4 bases; unmatched junction bases: 5. This CDR3 is 14 amino acids long. CDR3 loop: CASQPGQGYNEQFF. As DNA, the CDR3 is TGTGCCAGTCAACCGGGACAGGGGTACAATGAGCAGTTCTTC.

The chain uses TRBV29-1 and TRBJ1-1, with D possibly matching TRBD1 (5 bases). Germline CDR1 and CDR2: SQVTM and ANQGSEA. Trimming pared 4 bases from V and 2 bases from J, leaving 14 bases between. CDR3 size: 14 residues. Here the CDR3 DNA reads TGCAGCGTTGCCCCTGGACACCCCAACACTGAAGCTTTCTTT. Translated, it gives CSVAPGHPNTEAFF.

The rearrangement links TRBV10-2 to TRBJ2-7, with D possibly matching TRBD1 (6 bases). Trimming removed 6 bases from V and 0 bases from J, with 15 bases in between. This CDR3 is 15 amino acids long. Germline assignment: CDR1 WSHSY and CDR2 SAAADI. The CDR3 nucleotides are TGCGCCAGCAGACGGTCCAGGGACACCTCCTACGAGCAGTACTTC. Residues: CASRRSRDTSYEQYF.

This rearrangement joins TRBV5-4 to TRBJ1-4; perhaps TRBD1 as D (6 bases). V was cut by 4 bases and J by 7 bases, with 17 bases left in between. The CDR3 sequence is 15 residues long. Germline loops: CDR1 SGHNT, CDR2 YYREEE (reference sequence). CDR3 coding DNA: TGTGCCAGCAGCAGGGACAACCTGGTACCTGAAAAACTGTTTTTT. It is translated as CASSRDNLVPEKLFF. The full variable domain, its missing parts supplied by reference TRBV5-4 and TRBJ1-4, is ETGVTQSPTHLIKTRGQQVTLRCSSQSGHNTVSWYQQALGQGPQFIFQYYREEENGRGNFPPRFSGLQFPNYSSELNVNALELDDSALYLCASSRDNLVPEKLFFGSGTQLSVL.

J is TRBJ1-1 and V is TRBV5-1, with a tentative D call TRBD1 (6 bases). Between the trimmed V and J ends, which lost 3 bases and 5 bases, there was a span of 14 bases. In germline, CDR1 is SGHRS, CDR2 YFSETQ. The CDR3 runs to 14 residues. CDR3 residues: CASSSSWGQTEAFF. The CDR3 DNA sequence: TGCGCCAGCAGCTCCTCTTGGGGGCAGACTGAAGCTTTCTTT. The full variable domain, its missing parts supplied by reference TRBV5-1 and TRBJ1-1, is KAGVTQTPRYLIKTRGQQVTLSCSPISGHRSVSWYQQTPGQGLQFLFEYFSETQRNKGNFPGRFSGRQFSNSRSEMNVSTLELGDSALYLCASSSSWGQTEAFFGQGTRLTVV.

On this clone: The same CDR3 also results from other DNA sequences found in this sample. The chain carries TRBV11-2 and TRBJ1-5, with D possibly being TRBD1 (5 bases). Germline lookup yields CDR1 SGHAT and CDR2 FQNNGV. Trimming left V 0 bases short and J 5 bases short, with 5 bases between. The CDR3 extends over 13 amino acids. The CDR3 region is CASSLDRDQPQHF. In DNA form, the CDR3 reads TGTGCCAGCAGCTTAGACAGGGATCAGCCCCAGCATTTT.

The chain recombines TRBV7-9 with TRBJ2-1; D remains unclear. Germline loops: CDR1 SEHNR, CDR2 FQNEAQ (reference sequence). The CDR3 length is 13 residues. V shed 5 bases and J shed 5 bases, with 10 bases lying between them. For the CDR3, the DNA is TGTGCCAGCAGCACCCTCGGTCACAATGAGCAGTTCTTC. This codes for CASSTLGHNEQFF.

This clone was detected only a few times. This sequence joins TRBV6-5 and TRBJ1-4; 7 bases are shared with TRBD1. Germline V lookup: CDR1 MNHEY, CDR2 SVGAGI. This CDR3 is built from 14 residues. The J segment lost 3 bases and the V segment lost 6 bases, leaving 4 bases of the junction unmatched. CDR3 nucleotides: TGTGCCAGCAGACCCAGGGGGGCTAATGAAAAACTGTTTTTT. Protein: CASRPRGANEKLFF.

This chain joins TRBV18 and TRBJ2-7; 8 nucleotides align to TRBD2. CDR3 length: 16 residues. V dropped 6 bases and J dropped 1; count of bases not matched to a gene: 11. Germline CDR1 KGHSH, CDR2 LQKENI. Written as DNA, the CDR3 is TGTGCCAGCTCTCGGAGCGCAGGCGGGGGGTCCTACGAGCAGTACTTC. Protein sequence: CASSRSAGGGSYEQYF. The full variable domain, rest sourced from reference TRBV18 and TRBJ2-7, is NAGVMQNPRHLVRRRGQEARLRCSPMKGHSHVYWYRQLPEEGLKFMVYLQKENIIDESGMPKERFSAEFPKEGPSILRIQQVVRGDSAAYFCASSRSAGGGSYEQYFGPGTRLTVT.

The chain uses TRBV5-1 and TRBJ1-6; 7 bases line up with TRBD1. Looked up from germline, CDR1 is SGHRS and CDR2 is YFSETQ. The CDR3 has 15 residues. V shed 4 bases and J 9 bases; nucleotides not matched to a gene: 10. CDR3: CASSTRQGVGSPLHF. The DNA for the CDR3 is TGCGCCAGCAGCACTCGACAGGGTGTAGGTTCACCCCTCCACTTT.